These 2 T cell receptor beta chains were all obtained from the same sample, sequenced in a study of early T cells in non-severe SARS-CoV-2 infection. A single record per CDR3 protein comes from TCRdb applying MiXCR to the 5' RACE reads. The sample contains roughly 60,000 distinct CDR3 sequences, less than 9.5% of which appear only once. Sequenced: whole blood. Receptors originate from an adult who was a healthcare worker with PCR-confirmed SARS-CoV-2 infection or an uninfected control (not recorded which).

Many counts were recorded for this clonotype. This chain links TRBV7-9 with TRBJ1-1, with D tentatively TRBD1 (5 bases). Germline V lookup: CDR1 SEHNR, CDR2 FQNEAQ (reference sequence). Trimming took 3 bases from V and 0 from J, leaving 8 bases between them. This CDR3 is 14 amino acids long. In DNA form, the CDR3 reads TGTGCCAGCAGCTTCGGACATCTGAACACTGAAGCTTTCTTT. Protein: CASSFGHLNTEAFF.

V and J are TRBV28 and TRBJ2-5; TRBD2 agrees at 8 bases. This CDR3 comprises 13 residues. The V gene's germline CDR1 is MDHEN and CDR2 SYDVKM. V lost 2 bases, J lost 4 bases, and 0 bases stayed unmatched. The CDR3: CASSLSGRETQYF. CDR3 nucleotide sequence: TGTGCCAGCAGTTTAAGCGGGAGAGAGACCCAGTACTTC. Looking up the rest from reference TRBV28 and TRBJ2-5 gives the full variable domain: DVKVTQSSRYLVKRTGEKVFLECVQDMDHENMFWYRQDPGLGLRLIYFSYDVKMKEKGDIPEGYSVSREKKERFSLILESASTNQTSMYLCASSLSGRETQYFGPGTRLLVL.